The clone carrying this T cell receptor (beta chain) was counted only a few times. The data derive from a study of blood T cells in healthy people across ages. Trimming removed 7 bases at V and 5 bases at J, with 18 bases between. The germline V gene has CDR1 MNHNS and CDR2 SASEGT. The CDR3 runs to 15 residues. A sample-barcoded 5' primer and a J-beta primer mix were used in a second PCR of roughly 6 to 12 cycles. TCRdb redid the calling of the 5' RACE reads with MiXCR, one entry per CDR3 protein. The sample yields some 700,000 distinct CDR3 sequences, 40% to 45% seen once. The sequenced sample consisted of blood. This chain connects TRBV6-1 to TRBJ2-1; possibly TRBD1 for D (5 bases). This clonotype was sampled from a woman in her sixties or seventies in good health. The CDR3 sequence: CASIPTANANNEQFF. CDR3 in DNA: TGTGCCAGCATACCGACAGCAAATGCCAACAATGAGCAGTTCTTC.